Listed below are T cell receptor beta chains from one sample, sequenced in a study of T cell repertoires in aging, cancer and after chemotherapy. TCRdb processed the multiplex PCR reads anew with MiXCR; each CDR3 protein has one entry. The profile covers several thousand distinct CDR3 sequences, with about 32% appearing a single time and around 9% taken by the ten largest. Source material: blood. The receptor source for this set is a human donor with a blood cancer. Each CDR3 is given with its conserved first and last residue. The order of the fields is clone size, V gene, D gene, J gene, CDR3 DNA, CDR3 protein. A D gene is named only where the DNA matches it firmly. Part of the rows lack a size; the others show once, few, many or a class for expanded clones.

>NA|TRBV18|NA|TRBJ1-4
TGTGCCAGCTCACGGACCGAGGTTGAAAAACTGTTTTTT
CASSRTEVEKLFF
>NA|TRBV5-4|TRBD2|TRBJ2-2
TGTGCCAGCACACAAGCGGGGGGGCGCACCGGGGAGCTGTTTTTT
CASTQAGGRTGELFF
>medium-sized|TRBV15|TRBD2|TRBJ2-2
TGTGCCACCAGCAGATGGGGTGGCGGGGGAATAGACACCGGGGAGCTGTTTTTT
CATSRWGGGGIDTGELFF
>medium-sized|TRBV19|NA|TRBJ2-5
TGTGCCAGTAGTATAGATCTCGCGGGGGCCGGGGCCCAGTACTTC
CASSIDLAGAGAQYF
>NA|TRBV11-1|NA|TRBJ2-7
TGTGCCAGCAGCTTGGTAGGGAAAAAGGACGAGCAGTACTTC
CASSLVGKKDEQYF
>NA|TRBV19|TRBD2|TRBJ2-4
TGTGCCAGTAGAGGGGGGGGGACTAGCGGTCCATCTGCCAAAAACATTCAGTACTTC
CASRGGGTSGPSAKNIQYF
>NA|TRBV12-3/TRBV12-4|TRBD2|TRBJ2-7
TGTGCCAGCAGTTCGACTAGCGGGTACCCCTACGAGCAGTACTTC
CASSSTSGYPYEQYF
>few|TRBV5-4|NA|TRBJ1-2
TGTGCCAGCAGCTTGACGGTGTCAGCCCGTTGGGGCTACACCTTC
CASSLTVSARWGYTF
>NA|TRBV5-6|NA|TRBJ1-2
TGTGCCAGCAGCCAGGGAGGTATCTCTTACTATGGCTACACCTTC
CASSQGGISYYGYTF
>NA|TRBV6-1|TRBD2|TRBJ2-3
TGTGCCTGCAGTTCTCTAGCGGGGGGGCCTGATACGCAGTATTTT
CACSSLAGGPDTQYF
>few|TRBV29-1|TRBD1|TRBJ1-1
TGCAGCGTTGAAGATCTGGCGACAGGGGGAAGCACTGAAGCTTTCTTT
CSVEDLATGGSTEAFF
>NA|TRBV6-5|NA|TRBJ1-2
TGTGCCAGCAGCCCCGCATCCACCTCCTCCTATGGCTACACCTTC
CASSPASTSSYGYTF
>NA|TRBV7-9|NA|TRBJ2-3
TGTGCCAGCAGCTTAGCACAGACGGCTAGCACAGATACGCAGTATTTT
CASSLAQTASTDTQYF
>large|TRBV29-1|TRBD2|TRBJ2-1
TGCAGCGTTGTGCCCCTAGCGGGCAGCGAGTTGTTCTTC
CSVVPLAGSELFF
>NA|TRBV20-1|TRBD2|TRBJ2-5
TGCAGTGCTCCCAGCGGGGGGGCCAGTGAGACCCAGTACTTC
CSAPSGGASETQYF
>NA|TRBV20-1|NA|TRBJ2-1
TGCAGTGCTAGAGGGGGAATCGGGCAGGTCAAGAGAAATGAGCAGTTCTTC
CSARGGIGQVKRNEQFF
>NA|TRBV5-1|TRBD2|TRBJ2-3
TGCGCCAGCAGCTTAAACGGCGGGGGGGCGGTAGATACGCAGTATTTT
CASSLNGGGAVDTQYF